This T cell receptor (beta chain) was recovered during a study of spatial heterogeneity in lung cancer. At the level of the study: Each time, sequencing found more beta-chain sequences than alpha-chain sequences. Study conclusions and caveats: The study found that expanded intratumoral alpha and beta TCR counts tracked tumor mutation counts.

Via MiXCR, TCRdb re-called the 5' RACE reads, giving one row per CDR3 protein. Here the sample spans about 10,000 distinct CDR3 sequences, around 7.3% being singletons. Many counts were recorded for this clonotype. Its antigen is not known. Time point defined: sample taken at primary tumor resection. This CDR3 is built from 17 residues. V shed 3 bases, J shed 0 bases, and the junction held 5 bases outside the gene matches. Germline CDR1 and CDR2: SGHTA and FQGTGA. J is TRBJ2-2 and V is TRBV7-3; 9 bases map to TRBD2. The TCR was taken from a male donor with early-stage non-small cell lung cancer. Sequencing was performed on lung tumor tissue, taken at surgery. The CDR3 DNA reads TGTGCCAGCAGCTTGAAGCGGGGGGCCCCGAACACCGGGGAGCTGTTTTTT. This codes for CASSLKRGAPNTGELFF.